The 26 T cell receptor beta chains below were found in one sample sequenced in a study of technical replicates of blood from several donors. Clones were sequenced by immunoSEQ multiplex PCR, and TCRdb holds only the in-frame ones, with some missing. Among more than 65,000 clones listed, approximately 93% were seen once. The source material was T cells isolated from PBMCs. The receptors shown here come from a human donor in good health.

The rearrangement links TRBV27 to TRBJ2-1; 14 bases are a match to TRBD2. The CDR3 is made up of 15 amino acids. Germline V gene sequence: CDR1 MNHEY, CDR2 SMNVEV (reference sequence). V shed 3 bases and J 8 bases; nucleotides not matched to a gene: 3. This CDR3 is CASSFGTSGSDEQFF. The CDR3 DNA sequence: TGTGCCAGCAGTTTCGGGACTAGCGGGAGCGATGAGCAGTTCTTC.

This rearrangement joins TRBV27 to TRBJ1-4, with no clear D. The germline V gene encodes CDR1 MNHEY and CDR2 SMNVEV (reference sequence). V was trimmed by 4 bases and J by 8 bases, leaving 11 bases between them. This CDR3 has 13 amino acids. CDR3 sequence reads: CASSSLFIEKLFF. CDR3 nucleotide sequence: TGTGCCAGCAGTTCTTTGTTTATAGAAAAACTGTTTTTT.

On this clone itself: The same CDR3 is also encoded by other DNA sequences in this sample. The V gene is TRBV27, the J gene TRBJ1-1, with D uncertain. Per germline, CDR1 MNHEY and CDR2 SMNVEV (reference sequence). V lost 8 bases and J 2 bases, leaving 12 bases between the germline ends. The CDR3 contains 13 residues. The CDR3 reads CASSREGNTEAFF. CDR3 DNA sequence: TGTGCCAGCTCTCGGGAGGGAAACACTGAAGCTTTCTTT.

The V and J genes are TRBV19 and TRBJ1-5; TRBD1 might be the D (6 bases). The V and J ends lost 6 bases and 6 bases respectively, with 12 bases between them. The germline CDR1 and CDR2 sequences are LNHDA and SQIVND (reference sequence). This CDR3 is built from 13 residues. The CDR3, as DNA: TGTGCCAGTAGCCAGGGGTTGAGTCAGCCCCAGCATTTT. It encodes CASSQGLSQPQHF.

The rearrangement links TRBV20-1 to TRBJ2-7; D call uncertain. V gave up 1 base and J gave up 5 bases, with 6 bases separating them. This CDR3 spans 11 amino acids. Germline CDR1 and CDR2: DFQATT and SNEGSKA (reference sequence). The CDR3 region has the DNA TGCAGTGCTAGAGTCTACCACGAGCAGTACTTC. Its translation: CSARVYHEQYF.

The CDR3 loop is CASKIGAEADTQYF. CDR3 DNA sequence: TGTGCCAGCAAAATCGGAGCCGAGGCAGATACGCAGTATTTT. The chain carries TRBV6-5 and TRBJ2-3; D ambiguous. Looked up from germline, CDR1 is MNHEY and CDR2 is SVGAGI. This CDR3 comprises 14 residues. Trimming left V 7 bases short and J 4 bases short, with 15 bases between.

The chain has TRBV21-1 and TRBJ2-4; TRBD2, as called in the table, went unchecked against the DNA. TRBV21-1 is noted as a pseudogene. The CDR3 consists of 13 residues. CDR3 loop: CASAKRAKNIQYF. The CDR3 bases are TGTGCCAGCGCTAAGCGGGCCAAAAACATTCAGTACTTC.

The chain links TRBV5-4 to TRBJ1-1, with a tentative D call TRBD1 (5 bases). The CDR3 extends over 16 amino acids. V dropped 0 bases and J dropped 6 bases, with 18 bases sitting between them. Germline-derived CDR1 and CDR2 are SGHNT and YYREEE (reference sequence). The CDR3 here is CASSLGRGAGLPEAFF. CDR3 bases: TGTGCCAGCAGCTTGGGTAGGGGCGCGGGACTCCCTGAAGCTTTCTTT.

V usage is TRBV9 and J usage is TRBJ2-3; 14 bases agree with TRBD2. V trimming: 2 bases; J trimming: 3 bases; junction bases outside the gene matches: 5. CDR3 length: 17 residues. Germline CDR1 SGDLS, CDR2 YYNGEE. This CDR3 reads CASSVGTSGSYTDTQYF. In DNA, the CDR3 is TGTGCCAGCAGCGTTGGGACTAGCGGGAGTTATACAGATACGCAGTATTTT.

The rearrangement joins TRBV25-1 to TRBJ2-1; TRBD2 agrees at 15 bases. V lost 6 bases to trimming and J lost 0 bases; unmatched junction nucleotides: 3. Per germline, CDR1 MGHDK and CDR2 SYGVNS. The CDR3 length is 17 residues. The CDR3 here is CASRGLAGGSSYNEQFF. CDR3 nucleotides: TGTGCCAGCAGGGGACTAGCGGGAGGAAGCTCCTACAATGAGCAGTTCTTC.

The chain joins TRBV13 to TRBJ1-3; TRBD1 agrees at 7 bases. The CDR3 sequence is 16 residues long. From germline, CDR1 is PRHDT and CDR2 FYEKMQ (reference sequence). V was clipped by 5 bases and J by 2 bases; unmatched bases: 9. The DNA for the CDR3 is TGTGCCAGCAGCCCATCGGCCGGGACAGCTGGAAACACCATATATTTT. Translated, it gives CASSPSAGTAGNTIYF.

Here the CDR3 DNA reads TGTGCCAGCTCACCAGGCCGACAGGGAGATCAGCCCCAGCATTTT. Translation: CASSPGRQGDQPQHF. V usage is TRBV18 and J usage is TRBJ1-5, with 7 bases identical to TRBD1. V lost 2 bases, J lost 5 bases, and 6 bases stayed unmatched. Germline CDR1 reads KGHSH; CDR2 reads LQKENI. The CDR3 consists of 15 residues.

This sequence joins TRBV6-6 and TRBJ2-3; D may be TRBD2 (6 bases). Germline CDR1 is MNHNY and CDR2 is SVGAGI (reference sequence). V shed 6 bases and J shed 5 bases, with 15 bases lying between them. The CDR3 length is 14 residues. DNA for the CDR3: TGTGCCAGCAGGTCCTCGGGAGTGGGAGATACGCAGTATTTT. Its translation: CASRSSGVGDTQYF.

J is TRBJ2-2 and V is TRBV30; 10 nucleotides match TRBD1. The V gene end was trimmed by 3 bases and the J gene end by 8 bases; junction bases not matched to a gene: 9. CDR1 is GTSNPN and CDR2 is SVGIG in the germline V gene (reference sequence). This CDR3 comprises 15 residues. For the CDR3, the DNA is TGTGCCTGGAGGACGGGGACAGGGGCACGGGGGGAGCTGTTTTTT. Protein: CAWRTGTGARGELFF.

The V and J genes are TRBV6-1 and TRBJ2-7, with 8 bases matching TRBD2. The germline V gene encodes CDR1 MNHNS and CDR2 SASEGT. CDR3 size: 15 residues. The V and J ends lost 3 bases and 5 bases, in that order; junction bases with no gene match: 9. The CDR3 bases are TGTGCCAGCAGTGAGTCAGCGGGGGTTGTCGACGAGCAGTACTTC. Amino acid sequence: CASSESAGVVDEQYF.

The V call is TRBV10-3, the J call TRBJ1-2; a weak D match, TRBD1 (6 bases). Germline-derived CDR1 and CDR2 are ENHRY and SYGVKD. The V end lost 3 bases, the J end lost 3 bases, and 8 bases lay between the germline ends. This CDR3 contains 13 residues. DNA of the CDR3: TGTGCCATCAGTGAAAGACAGGACTATGGCTACACCTTC. Translated, it gives CAISERQDYGYTF.

The gene calls are TRBV7-9 and TRBJ1-5; TRBD1 agrees at 7 bases. Germline CDR1 SEHNR, CDR2 FQNEAQ (reference sequence). Losses at the gene ends were 1 base for V and 1 base for J; bases not matched to a gene: 1. The CDR3 is 15 residues long. This chain's CDR3 is CASSLGQGSNQPQHF. The CDR3 DNA is TGTGCCAGCAGCTTAGGACAGGGAAGCAATCAGCCCCAGCATTTT.

V usage is TRBV6-6 and J usage is TRBJ2-3; 7 positions agree with TRBD2. J gave up 4 bases and V 7 bases, and 11 bases lay outside the gene matches. The CDR3 consists of 15 residues. Germline values: CDR1 MNHNY, CDR2 SVGAGI (reference sequence). The CDR3 DNA follows: TGTGCCAGCACCGATAACCTGGGGGGGGCAGATACGCAGTATTTT. Its translation is CASTDNLGGADTQYF.

V usage is TRBV6-5 and J usage is TRBJ2-7, with a possible D match to TRBD2 (5 bases). The CDR3 has 15 amino acids. V lost 0 bases and J lost 1, with 10 bases in between. The germline CDR1 and CDR2 sequences are MNHEY and SVGAGI. DNA for the CDR3: TGTGCCAGCAGTTACTCTGGCGGGCCGTCCTACGAGCAGTACTTC. Residues: CASSYSGGPSYEQYF.

J is TRBJ1-2 and V is TRBV7-2; 8 positions agree with TRBD1. The CDR3 is 16 residues long. V trimming: 1 base; J trimming: 2 bases; junction bases outside the gene matches: 6. Germline CDR1 and CDR2: SGHTA and FQGNSA. This chain's CDR3 is CASSLDGTGRNYGYTF. CDR3 nucleotides: TGTGCCAGCAGCTTAGATGGGACAGGCAGGAACTATGGCTACACCTTC.

The count of this clone is one. The rearrangement links TRBV7-9 to TRBJ1-1, with 7 positions matching TRBD1. Trimming cost V 3 bases and J 1 base; bases outside gene matches: 5. CDR3 size: 15 residues. Germline assignment: CDR1 SEHNR and CDR2 FQNEAQ (reference sequence). The CDR3 bases are TGTGCCAGCAGCTTTGACAGGGTTTCGAACACTGAAGCTTTCTTT. It is translated as CASSFDRVSNTEAFF.

The chain combines TRBV19 with TRBJ2-7; 7 bases line up with TRBD1. Trimming cost V 4 bases and J 3 bases; bases outside gene matches: 3. The germline V gene has CDR1 LNHDA and CDR2 SQIVND (reference sequence). This CDR3 contains 13 residues. CDR3 protein: CASSKGQYYEQYF. The CDR3, as DNA: TGTGCCAGTAGTAAGGGACAGTACTACGAGCAGTACTTC.

V usage is TRBV9 and J usage is TRBJ2-3; the D gene is possibly TRBD2 (6 bases). V was shortened by 0 bases and J by 3 bases, with 11 bases between the two germline ends. Per germline, CDR1 SGDLS and CDR2 YYNGEE. This CDR3 is 15 amino acids long. The CDR3 region is CASSVDGRTTDTQYF. The CDR3 DNA sequence: TGTGCCAGCAGCGTAGACGGGAGAACGACAGATACGCAGTATTTT.

The chain carries TRBV28 and TRBJ2-3; a possible D gene is TRBD2 (5 bases). The CDR3 runs to 14 residues. CDR1 and CDR2 (germline): MDHEN, SYDVKM. Trimming left V 5 bases short and J 2 bases short, with 11 bases between. The CDR3 DNA is TGTGCCAGCAGTGGCGGGCCATTCACAGATACGCAGTATTTT. Translated, it gives CASSGGPFTDTQYF.

The rearrangement joins TRBV10-3 to TRBJ1-3; D remains unclear. Trimming removed 4 bases from V and 0 bases from J, with 7 bases in between. The CDR3 has 14 amino acids. Germline-derived CDR1 and CDR2 are ENHRY and SYGVKD. Here the CDR3 DNA reads TGTGCCATCAGTGGGCGGGACTCTGGAAACACCATATATTTT. Protein product: CAISGRDSGNTIYF.

This clone has just one count. The chain is built from TRBV5-4 and TRBJ2-5; 7 bases are shared with TRBD2. V shed 1 base, J shed 4 bases, and the junction held 4 bases outside the gene matches. Germline values: CDR1 SGHNT, CDR2 YYREEE (reference sequence). This CDR3 region has 14 residues. The CDR3 DNA reads as TGTGCCAGCAGCTTGAGACTAGCAGTAGAGACCCAGTACTTC. This encodes CASSLRLAVETQYF.